The entry below describes one TCR beta chain. Antigen specificity is unknown. CDR3 length: 16 amino acids. This entry is derived from a study of cytomegalovirus exposure and HLA in healthy donors. Broader study findings: First-cohort TCR clusters tended to co-occur in the roughly 120 validation repertoires, a later analysis found. The study put around 180 TCR beta chains on its list as cytomegalovirus-associated.

Sequenced by immunoSEQ multiplex PCR; TCRdb stores in-frame clones only, minus some. The table includes 120,000 to 150,000 clones, 70% to 90% detected once. The clonotype comes from a woman aged 18-29 years in good health and CMV-seropositive. The chain combines TRBV21-1 with TRBJ1-5; the DNA was not compared with TRBD1, the D call given in the table. TRBV21-1 is listed as a pseudogene. Sequencing input: PBMCs. The CDR3 nucleotides read TGTGCCAGCAGCGCTATCACAGGGGCCGACCGGCAGCCCCAGCATTTT. It encodes CASSAITGADRQPQHF.